A selection of T cell receptor beta chains follows, all from one sample in a study of blood T cells in healthy people across ages. Each CDR3 protein gets one entry after TCRdb re-called the 5' RACE reads with MiXCR. The sample consists of hundreds of thousands of distinct CDR3 sequences, under 40% of them appearing once. Sequenced input: blood. The receptors come from a man aged 18 to 29 in good health. The CDR3 runs from the conserved cysteine through the conserved F or W. A D gene is named only where the DNA matches it firmly.

>TRBV2|.|TRBJ1-1
CASSEAGGKGLNTEAFF
>TRBV29-1|.|TRBJ2-2
CSVLYTENTGELFF
>TRBV12-3/TRBV12-4|.|TRBJ1-1
CASSVKGSTEAFF
>TRBV9|.|TRBJ1-6
CVSSVEGRADNSPLHF
>TRBV5-5|.|TRBJ1-1
CASRSFDRLNTEAFF
>TRBV25-1|.|TRBJ2-5
CASSEQRTISETQYF
>TRBV4-3|.|TRBJ1-2
CASSQDASRGAGYTF
>TRBV3-1|TRBD1|TRBJ1-1
CASSQVEGATEAFF
>TRBV5-1|.|TRBJ2-7
CASSFGQRYEQYF
>TRBV10-3|.|TRBJ2-1
CAISEFQGTNNEQFF
>TRBV2|.|TRBJ1-3
CASSRGPSGNTIYF
>TRBV20-1|.|TRBJ2-1
CSATRTYNEQFF
>TRBV2|.|TRBJ2-3
CASKARVSTDTQYF
>TRBV6-2/TRBV6-3|TRBD1|TRBJ1-5
CASSRDREEQPQHF
>TRBV7-9|.|TRBJ2-2
CAGSSDRRRTGELFF
>TRBV2|.|TRBJ2-7
CASRTIGGGEQYF